Here is one T cell receptor (beta chain) with its context. No cognate antigen has been identified for it. Base qualities are not recorded, but no much larger clone differs from it by a single base. These data belong to a study of cytomegalovirus exposure and HLA in healthy donors (dated by TCRdb to between 2016 and 2019). As for the study more broadly: According to an earlier analysis of a few hundred of the donors, roughly 180 million T cells yielded 117 million unique TCR beta sequences and about 300 Gb of sequence data. Approximately 300 gigabases of sequencing data and approximately 93 million unique TCR sequences were included in an early release covering 550 to 800 HLA-typed donors. Of the roughly 400 genotyped donors, approximately 80% fell in the genetic ancestry cluster associated with self-reported Caucasian donors. The study aimed to test whether signatures of past pathogen exposure could be identified by cataloging public T cell receptors. The T cell repertoires of about 700 subjects were profiled by immunosequencing and related to cytomegalovirus serostatus. In addition to the first cohort of 500 to 850 subjects, a separate validation cohort of under 150 different subjects was used. The study combined high-throughput TCR immunosequencing, statistical association of individual TCRs with disease status, and machine learning to predict cytomegalovirus infection status. To study patterns of TCR occurrence, a later analysis re-analyzed previously published TCR beta repertoires from 650 to 750 donors and added high-resolution HLA genotyping. Rather than using new phenotypic data, the later analysis identified candidate immune exposures from TCR beta sequences and from how often those sequences occurred across donors. An earlier analysis of 500 to 650 of the donors applied high-throughput TCR beta sequencing to assess whether each TCR beta V gene segment acted as functional or pseudogenic. Donor age, sex, ethnicity and CMV serostatus were collected together with the repertoire data. Genome-wide SNP genotypes for about 65% of the 666 donors were used in a later genetic analysis, which treated that subset as a discovery cohort. All discovery cohort repertoires had been generated on a single sequencing platform. HLA typing included class I and class II loci at four-digit resolution. The number of donors typed differed by locus, with about 629-640 for A, B, C, DRB1 and DQB1, roughly 520 for DQA1, 600 to 610 for DPA1, and under 490 for DPB1. Because of strong linkage in the cohort, roughly 5 DR-DQ haplotypes were treated as single units for association and clustering. Among some 400 genotyped donors of the cohort, an average of around 240,000 unique TCR beta nucleotide sequences was sequenced per donor, of which 15% to 20% were non-productive.

The full study reports these points: A few of the identified cytomegalovirus-associated TCR beta chains were confirmed in vitro to be specific for cytomegalovirus antigens. A cluster of highly shared sequence variants was judged likely to represent a technical artifact of the sequencing pipeline. Sequencing depth was assumed to be roughly uniform across donors in the presence/absence analyses, though that assumption may not hold. Because counts were too low, about 18 rarely observed V segments, including chromosome 9 orphons, were excluded from the earlier analysis of some 590 of the donors. Immune exposure information for the cohort was limited to CMV serostatus. The study gave a list of about 150 TCR beta chains associated with cytomegalovirus. A later analysis found that HLA-associated TCR beta chains were more clonally expanded and had lower generation probabilities than equally common non-associated chains. A further reported finding was that TCR beta sequences accurately predicted the HLA-A and HLA-B alleles for most subjects in the first cohort. Most TCR sequences were observed very rarely across donors, whereas some public TCRs were present in many individuals. Because some donors lacked HLA typing at each locus, the association tests relied only on the typed subset. Most CMV-associated TCR beta chains appeared to be HLA-restricted in a later analysis, and the HLA associations seemed to be driven largely by CMV exposure. A later analysis reported that several top co-occurrence clusters appeared linked to parvovirus B19, influenza, CMV and Epstein-Barr virus. Strong co-occurrence of HLA alleles, especially DR and DQ, made assigning TCR associations to individual alleles difficult. In this cohort, only TCR beta chains were sequenced, and detectable features were limited by the absence of alpha or paired-chain data. Linkage disequilibrium might explain the correlated functional status among segregating V segments, but an unknown experimental factor could not be excluded. Because the 87-base-pair reads could not distinguish some IMGT-functional V segments, including TRBV6-2 and TRBV6-3, those segments were excluded. In a later genetic analysis, fewer N-insertions in productive TCRs were reported among donors in an Asian-associated ancestry cluster than the roughly 640-donor mean. According to the authors, the approach could potentially be generalized to other disease states and immunological phenotypes. In both the original and validation cohorts, the classifier was reported to diagnose cytomegalovirus status with high specificity and sensitivity. In a later analysis, the rate of TCR association differed among HLA loci, with DRB1 alleles having the most associated TCRs and HLA-C alleles having the fewest. In an earlier analysis of approximately 600 of the donors, most TCR beta V segments were observed in productive rearrangements about 90% or about 30% of the time, broadly matching IMGT annotations. V-gene and J-gene trimming of TCR beta chains was associated with a missense DCLRE1C variant in a later genetic analysis, and the association was replicated in an independent cohort. At a false discovery rate of 0.05, a later analysis linked 16,951 TCR beta sequences to specific HLA alleles.

The cohort comprised several hundred healthy bone marrow donors. All cohort members were sampled while nominally healthy, although unrecorded immune exposures were likely present. The donor was CMV seropositive and belonged to the group of 250 to 300 seropositive cohort members. A peripheral blood sample was collected from each donor, and TCR beta sequencing was performed on peripheral blood mononuclear cells. The Qiagen DNeasy Blood Extraction Kit was used to extract genomic DNA from the blood cell samples. Libraries were prepared through the immunoSEQ multiplex PCR assay. The multiplex PCR relied on a mix of 60 forward primers for TCR Vbeta segments and 13 reverse primers for TCR Jbeta segments. The CDR3 region of rearranged TCR beta genes was amplified from genomic DNA with a multiplex PCR assay. The Illumina HiSeq System was used to sequence the amplified TCR beta libraries as 87-base-pair reads. From the authors' description of their analysis: In a later analysis, tens of millions of unique TCR beta chains were counted across the roughly 610 repertoires, and approximately 11 million of these chains were shared by at least two donors. A nearest-neighbor algorithm error-corrected the raw reads and collapsed the reads into unique sequences, merging closely related sequences to remove PCR and sequencing errors. V, D and J gene segments were assigned by aligning CDR3 sequences to IMGT reference sequences. Each retained sequence needed at least a six-nucleotide match to both a V gene segment and a J gene segment. Rearrangements were classified as productive when the CDR3 lacked stop codons and remained in frame with V and J, and all other rearrangements were classified as non-productive. Following IMGT convention, CDR3 was defined as the stretch from the second conserved V-encoded cysteine to the conserved J-encoded phenylalanine. The earlier analysis of about 590 of the donors excluded sequences that lacked an unambiguous match to a single V gene segment. In an earlier analysis of around 600 of the donors, V segments were called functional above 56.7% productive rearrangements and were called segregating when the between-donor standard deviation exceeded 5%. A statistical classification framework was built to diagnose cytomegalovirus status from the catalog of TCR beta chain sequences. V and J gene assignment, in a later analysis, came from comparing TCR nucleotide sequences with IMGT/GENE-DB human TR gene sequences. In a later analysis, CDR3 sequences and most-parsimonious VDJ recombination scenarios were assigned using the TCRdist pipeline. A later analysis defined each TCR beta chain by its CDR3 amino acid sequence plus V-gene family, and excluded reads lacking a unique V-gene family. To address suspected cross-contamination and a sequencing artifact, a later analysis removed under 600 highly shared, low-generation-probability nucleotide sequences. For each public chain, a later analysis derived a clonal expansion index from normalized ranks of inferred template counts within each repertoire. A later analysis computed generation probabilities with a VDJ recombination model fitted to out-of-frame rearrangements, and checked the results against IGoR. Hypergeometric tests were used in a later analysis to score TCR-TCR, TCR-HLA and TCR-CMV co-occurrence, with a repertoire-size bias correction applied to the TCR pairs. False discovery rates were estimated in a later analysis by permuting HLA or CMV assignments 20 times. In a later analysis, co-occurring TCRs were grouped with DBSCAN, and TCRdist sequence similarity was added when clustering was performed within HLA-allele-positive subsets. Repertoires with fewer than 30,000 or more than 120,000 public chains, plus five repertoires with anomalous nucleotide sharing, were excluded from co-occurrence clustering. TCRdb re-hosts the immuneACCESS table, in-frame sequences only. Its copies lack some clones; in the studies checked, an unresolved V gene accounts for under half of them, and the cause for the rest is not known. The D gene and trimming were derived from the DNA, and the V and J assignments and clone size from that table. The sample table holds fewer than 65,000 clones, of which roughly 77% were seen once. The ten largest clones capture approximately 3.4% of the sample.

CDR1 and CDR2 (MNHNS, SASEGT) derive from the germline V gene. V is reduced by 2 bases and J by 1 base, leaving a spacing of 18 bases between them. From cysteine to phenylalanine, the CDR3 is 18 amino acids long. The DNA shown is the 54-base CDR3, in frame from base 1. The chain employs TRBV6-1 and TRBJ1-5; perhaps TRBD1 is the D gene, with 5 bases matching. The sequence derives from a woman aged 40 to 50 in good health and CMV-seropositive. Sequenced sample: PBMCs. CDR3 loop: CASSELGRGRWSNQPQHF. The bases read TGTGCCAGCAGTGAACTGGGGCGGGGACGATGGAGCAATCAGCCCCAGCATTTT.